These 32 T cell receptor beta chains share one sample of origin, sequenced in a study of T-cell memory formation after mild COVID-19. TCRdb independently ran MiXCR on the 5' RACE reads; one entry per CDR3 protein. Among approximately 340,000 distinct CDR3 sequences listed, roughly 15% were seen once. The sequenced sample consisted of PBMCs or a T cell subset sorted from them (not recorded which). The receptors come from a man aged 18 to 30 who had mild COVID-19 (a few samples of this study predate the infection). Cell type and time point are not known.

This clonotype has just a few counts. The chain is built from TRBV20-1 and TRBJ2-5; D call uncertain. The ends were cut back, 0 bases at V and 4 bases at J, with 3 bases in the middle. The CDR3 is 11 residues long. Germline V lookup: CDR1 DFQATT, CDR2 SNEGSKA (reference sequence). This CDR3 reads CSARERETQYF. CDR3 coding DNA: TGCAGTGCTAGAGAGAGAGAGACCCAGTACTTC.

This clonotype was seen repeatedly, ten times or more. The chain couples TRBV2 to TRBJ2-5; D is undetermined. Germline loops: CDR1 SNHLY, CDR2 FYNNEI. The CDR3 has 11 amino acids. Trimming stripped 4 bases from V and 2 bases from J, with 2 bases between. The CDR3 region is CASSGQETQYF. The DNA of the CDR3 is TGTGCCAGCAGTGGACAAGAGACCCAGTACTTC.

This clonotype was seen more than once but under ten times. The gene calls are TRBV29-1 and TRBJ2-2; D is unclear. The CDR3 has 14 residues. Trimming removed 6 bases at V and 0 bases at J, with 11 bases between. Germline lookup yields CDR1 SQVTM and CDR2 ANQGSEA. CDR3 sequence reads: CSVSAPTNTGELFF. The CDR3 DNA sequence: TGCAGCGTCTCAGCGCCGACGAACACCGGGGAGCTGTTTTTT.

This clonotype turned up a few times. The chain joins TRBV7-9 to TRBJ2-3; D call uncertain. CDR3 length: 12 residues. Trimming took off 6 bases at V and 6 bases at J, with 10 bases between the two ends. Germline V gives CDR1 SEHNR, CDR2 FQNEAQ (reference sequence). The CDR3, as DNA: TGTGCCAGCAGGGGTGGGGTGGATACGCAGTATTTT. Its translation: CASRGGVDTQYF.

This clonotype was found a few times. The chain uses TRBV7-9 and TRBJ2-5; possibly TRBD2 for D (6 bases). Trimming stripped 1 base from V and 5 bases from J, with 11 bases between. Germline CDR1 and CDR2: SEHNR and FQNEAQ (reference sequence). The CDR3 loop spans 14 amino acids. This CDR3 is CASSLVLAWETQYF. DNA for the CDR3: TGTGCCAGCAGCTTAGTACTAGCTTGGGAGACCCAGTACTTC.

DNA for the CDR3: TGTGCTAGTGACCAGGGACTTTCGGACGAGCAGTACTTC. Translation gives CASDQGLSDEQYF. This sequence joins TRBV12-5 and TRBJ2-7; D might be TRBD2 (6 bases). V was pared by 7 bases and J by 5 bases, with 15 bases between. The CDR3 extends over 13 amino acids. The germline V gene has CDR1 LGHNT and CDR2 FRNRAP. Together with reference TRBV12-5 and TRBJ2-7, the CDR3 gives the full variable domain: DARVTQTPRHKVTEMGQEVTMRCQPILGHNTVFWYRQTMMQGLELLAYFRNRAPLDDSGMPKDRFSAEMPDATLATLKIQPSEPRDSAVYFCASDQGLSDEQYFGPGTRLTVT.

The chain carries TRBV9 and TRBJ2-1; TRBD2 matches at 8 bases. This CDR3 has 16 residues. The V gene end was trimmed by 0 bases and the J gene end by 4 bases; junction bases not matched to a gene: 6. Germline V gene data show CDR1 as SGDLS and CDR2 as YYNGEE. Here the CDR3 reads CASSVGPGGAYNEQFF. The CDR3 nucleotides read TGTGCCAGCAGCGTAGGACCCGGGGGGGCGTACAATGAGCAGTTCTTC. The full variable domain, its missing parts supplied by reference TRBV9 and TRBJ2-1, is DSGVTQTPKHLITATGQRVTLRCSPRSGDLSVYWYQQSLDQGLQFLIQYYNGEERAKGNILERFSAQQFPDLHSELNLSSLELGDSALYFCASSVGPGGAYNEQFFGPGTRLTVL.

In this sample, this clonotype turned up once. This chain uses TRBV6-2 or TRBV6-3 with TRBJ2-1; D not resolved. Germline V lookup: CDR1 MNHEY, CDR2 SVGEGT. The CDR3 length is 14 residues. The V and J ends lost 7 bases and 4 bases respectively, with 14 bases between them. CDR3 nucleotide sequence: TGTGCCAGCACCCGACCCCGCGATTACAATGAGCAGTTCTTC. It is translated as CASTRPRDYNEQFF.

This rearrangement joins TRBV11-3 to TRBJ2-5; unclear D gene. The CDR3 covers 14 residues. The V end was cut by 5 bases, the J end by 1 base, with 11 bases between. The germline CDR1 and CDR2 sequences are SGHNT and YENEEA. CDR3 in amino acids: CASSPGPSQETQYF. Written as DNA, the CDR3 is TGTGCCAGCAGCCCCGGACCCTCCCAAGAGACCCAGTACTTC.

This clonotype was seen ten or more times. V is TRBV5-1 and J is TRBJ2-1, with D possibly matching TRBD1 (7 bases). The CDR3 is 15 residues long. Trimming removed 4 bases from V and 4 bases from J, with 15 bases in between. Per the germline V gene, CDR1 is SGHRS and CDR2 is YFSETQ. Here the CDR3 reads CASSPQGGQYNEQFF. As DNA, the CDR3 is TGCGCCAGCAGCCCCCAGGGGGGTCAGTACAATGAGCAGTTCTTC.

V usage is TRBV7-9 and J usage is TRBJ2-1, with D unclear. The CDR3 loop spans 13 amino acids. Germline V gene data show CDR1 as SEHNR and CDR2 as FQNEAQ (reference sequence). V lost 1 base and J 12 bases, leaving 13 bases between the germline ends. The CDR3 DNA follows: TGTGCCAGCAGCTTAGGTCCTAGTAGTGGGCAGTTCTTC. As protein: CASSLGPSSGQFF.

This rearrangement joins TRBV7-2 to TRBJ2-1; possibly TRBD2 for D (6 bases). This CDR3 region has 13 residues. Germline lookup yields CDR1 SGHTA and CDR2 FQGNSA. V was pared by 4 bases and J by 9 bases, with 13 bases between. The chain's CDR3 is CASSSGGFLEQFF. The CDR3 DNA follows: TGTGCCAGCAGCTCCGGAGGGTTTCTTGAGCAGTTCTTC.

This chain joins TRBV6-1 and TRBJ1-2, with D unclear. The length of the CDR3 is 11 residues. Germline V gene sequence: CDR1 MNHNS, CDR2 SASEGT. The V gene lost 1 base and the J gene lost 8 bases, with 5 bases spanning the gap. DNA of the CDR3: TGTGCCAGCAGTGAAGAGAGGGGCTACACCTTC. Amino acids: CASSEERGYTF.

This clonotype was found a few times. This rearrangement joins TRBV29-1 to TRBJ2-1; D call uncertain. Germline values: CDR1 SQVTM, CDR2 ANQGSEA. The CDR3 runs 14 residues. V shed 1 base and J shed 0 bases, with 7 bases lying between them. The CDR3 sequence is CSVEGGSSYNEQFF. The CDR3 DNA is TGCAGCGTTGAAGGCGGAAGCTCCTACAATGAGCAGTTCTTC.

The chain links TRBV6-2 or TRBV6-3 to TRBJ2-6; D gene uncertain. With 2 bases removed from V and 0 bases from J, the gap between germline ends came to 11 bases. In germline, CDR1 is MNHEY, CDR2 SVGEGT. This CDR3 has 17 residues. CDR3 sequence reads: CASSYPGYRSGANVLTF. The CDR3 DNA follows: TGTGCCAGCAGTTACCCGGGTTACCGCTCTGGGGCCAACGTCCTGACTTTC.

This clonotype has just a few counts. The V and J genes are TRBV9 and TRBJ2-5; weak D call: TRBD1 (5 bases). The ends were cut back, 3 bases at V and 5 bases at J, with 26 bases in the middle. The CDR3 totals 18 residues. Germline V lookup: CDR1 SGDLS, CDR2 YYNGEE. In DNA, the CDR3 is TGTGCCAGCAGCGCAGATCCAGGAAGGGCCAGGGATAAGGAGACCCAGTACTTC. It translates to CASSADPGRARDKETQYF.

This clonotype was observed a handful of times. V usage is TRBV27 and J usage is TRBJ1-5, with D perhaps TRBD1 (6 bases). The CDR3 is made up of 15 amino acids. Germline V CDR1 and CDR2: MNHEY, SMNVEV (reference sequence). Trimming shortened V by 1 base and J by 4 bases, and 11 bases separated the two germline ends. In DNA, the CDR3 is TGTGCCAGCAGTTTATTGGGGGGCGGGAATCAGCCCCAGCATTTT. Translating it yields CASSLLGGGNQPQHF.

The chain recombines TRBV4-2 with TRBJ2-1, with D tentatively TRBD1 (7 bases). The CDR3 extends over 16 amino acids. V lost 8 bases to trimming and J lost 0 bases, with 17 bases between them. Germline V gene sequence: CDR1 LGHNA, CDR2 YNFKEQ. CDR3 sequence (DNA): TGTGCCAGCCACATAGGAGGGGGCGCCTCCTACAATGAGCAGTTCTTC. This sequence encodes CASHIGGGASYNEQFF.

The CDR3 nucleotides are TGTGCCAGCCTCTACAGGGTTGGGACAGATACGCAGTATTTT. It yields the protein CASLYRVGTDTQYF. The chain employs TRBV28 and TRBJ2-3; D is possibly TRBD1 (6 bases). V gave up 8 bases and J gave up 3 bases, with 15 bases separating them. CDR1 MDHEN and CDR2 SYDVKM come from the germline V gene. The CDR3 runs to 14 residues.

This clonotype has only one observation. This rearrangement joins TRBV29-1 to TRBJ2-1; D possibly corresponds to TRBD2 (6 bases). V lost 3 bases, J lost 0 bases, and 12 bases lay in between. CDR3 length equals 15 residues. The germline gives CDR1 SQVTM, CDR2 ANQGSEA. In DNA form, the CDR3 reads TGCAGCGTTGAGGCGGGACCTTTCTCCTACAATGAGCAGTTCTTC. This translates into CSVEAGPFSYNEQFF.

This clonotype came up a few times. The genes are TRBV20-1 and TRBJ2-5; unclear D gene. The CDR3 runs to 17 residues. V lost 5 bases, J lost 3 bases, and 25 bases lay in between. CDR1 and CDR2 from the germline V gene are DFQATT and SNEGSKA (reference sequence). CDR3 in DNA: TGCAGTGCTTCCCCCTGGGCCACCAGCCCATTCAAAGAGACCCAGTACTTC. Its protein product is CSASPWATSPFKETQYF.

The sample holds a few counts of this clonotype. The rearrangement links TRBV4-3 to TRBJ1-1; no firm D call. The CDR3 has 14 amino acids. The V end was cut by 4 bases, the J end by 1 base, with 10 bases between. The V gene's germline CDR1 is LGHNA and CDR2 YSLEER. CDR3 coding DNA: TGCGCCAGCAGCCGCCATACTTCGAACACTGAAGCTTTCTTT. It encodes CASSRHTSNTEAFF.

The V and J genes are TRBV7-9 and TRBJ1-2; D gene unclear. The CDR3 sequence is 16 residues long. Per the germline V gene, CDR1 is SEHNR and CDR2 is FQNEAQ (reference sequence). Trimming removed 6 bases from V and 0 bases from J, with 17 bases in between. The CDR3 loop is CASSPPSGGTNYGYTF. The CDR3 region has the DNA TGTGCCAGCAGTCCACCGTCGGGCGGGACTAACTATGGCTACACCTTC.

This clonotype has only a few counts. The rearrangement joins TRBV20-1 to TRBJ1-1, with D perhaps TRBD1 (5 bases). Germline V gene data show CDR1 as DFQATT and CDR2 as SNEGSKA (reference sequence). The CDR3 sequence is 12 residues long. Trimming removed 6 bases from V and 3 bases from J, with 11 bases in between. CDR3 nucleotide sequence: TGCAGTGCCAGGGCGGGGTACACTGAAGCTTTCTTT. This sequence encodes CSARAGYTEAFF.

The V and J genes are TRBV5-6 and TRBJ2-1; 10 nucleotides align to TRBD2. Unmatched junction bases numbered 7, after V lost 4 bases and J lost 0 bases. The CDR3 has 17 residues. The germline V gene encodes CDR1 SGHDT and CDR2 YYEEEE. The CDR3 protein is CASSIILAGFSYNEQFF. The DNA of the CDR3 is TGTGCCAGCAGCATCATACTAGCGGGATTCTCCTACAATGAGCAGTTCTTC.

This clonotype was observed a few times. CDR3 region: CASSSEGRQETQYF. The DNA for the CDR3 is TGTGCCAGCAGCTCTGAGGGCAGACAGGAGACCCAGTACTTC. V usage is TRBV7-3 and J usage is TRBJ2-5; D may correspond to TRBD1 or TRBD2 (5 bases each). The germline V and J ends were trimmed by 4 bases and 5 bases, with 14 bases remaining between them. The germline CDR1 and CDR2 sequences are SGHTA and FQGTGA. The CDR3 loop spans 14 amino acids.

The gene calls are TRBV7-8 and TRBJ2-3, with 7 nucleotides matching TRBD2. CDR1 and CDR2 from the germline V gene are SGHVS and FQNEAQ. After removal of 3 bases from V and 4 bases from J, the junction contained 7 bases not matched to a gene. This CDR3 comprises 15 residues. Here the CDR3 DNA reads TGTGCCAGCAGCTTGACCGGGACTATAGCAGATACGCAGTATTTT. Amino acids: CASSLTGTIADTQYF.

At least ten counts were recorded for this clonotype. This chain connects TRBV27 to TRBJ1-5; D is undetermined. Germline V lookup: CDR1 MNHEY, CDR2 SMNVEV (reference sequence). The CDR3 extends over 16 amino acids. V was cut by 6 bases and J by 3 bases, with 18 bases left in between. The CDR3 sequence is CASSTLPRAPNQPQHF. CDR3 DNA sequence: TGTGCCAGCAGCACCCTTCCCCGGGCCCCCAATCAGCCCCAGCATTTT.

This clonotype was counted at least ten times. The J gene is TRBJ2-5, the V gene TRBV7-2; no firm D call. The CDR3 spans 13 residues. Germline loops: CDR1 SGHTA, CDR2 FQGNSA. The V gene lost 0 bases and the J gene lost 5 bases, with 7 bases spanning the gap. The CDR3 protein is CASSLALPETQYF. CDR3 in DNA: TGTGCCAGCAGCTTAGCGCTACCGGAGACCCAGTACTTC.

This clonotype came up a few times. This chain connects TRBV30 to TRBJ1-2; D unresolved. Germline V gene sequence: CDR1 GTSNPN, CDR2 SVGIG (reference sequence). Trimming took 0 bases from V and 0 from J, leaving 5 bases between them. This CDR3 has 13 amino acids. The CDR3 sequence: CAWSVHPNYGYTF. The CDR3 DNA sequence: TGTGCCTGGAGTGTACATCCTAACTATGGCTACACCTTC. Full variable domain (missing parts from reference TRBV30 and TRBJ1-2): SQTIHQWPATLVQPVGSPLSLECTVEGTSNPNLYWYRQAAGRGLQLLFYSVGIGQISSEVPQNLSASRPQDRQFILSSKKLLLSDSGFYLCAWSVHPNYGYTFGSGTRLTVV.

This clonotype was observed a few times. The V gene is TRBV7-2, the J gene TRBJ1-5; a possible D gene is TRBD1 (6 bases). Trimming shortened V by 4 bases and J by 2 bases, and 12 bases separated the two germline ends. CDR3 size: 15 residues. Germline-derived CDR1 and CDR2 are SGHTA and FQGNSA. This chain's CDR3 is CASSSSRGGNQPQHF. The CDR3 nucleotides read TGTGCCAGCAGCTCCAGCAGGGGTGGCAATCAGCCCCAGCATTTT.

This clonotype was observed many times. At one end, the junction sequence differs from germline, possibly due to a read error. V is TRBV5-1 and J is TRBJ2-3, with D possibly being TRBD1 (5 bases). The germline gives CDR1 SGHRS, CDR2 YFSETQ. CDR3 length equals 13 residues. This chain's CDR3 is CASSLGGTDTQYF. CDR3 sequence (DNA): TGTGCCAGCAGCTTAGGGGGCACAGATACGCAGTATTTT.